This T cell receptor beta chain emerged from a study of T cells in Graves' hyperthyroidism and ophthalmopathy. This clonotype showed up many times. Its antigen is undetermined. Clinical symptoms, serum thyroxine, TRAb, thyroid ultrasound and orbital computed tomography established diagnosis. Using RNA transcripts as the source, TCR beta CDR3 regions were amplified. First-round RT-PCR with HTBI primers amplified the TCR CDR3 region. A single record per CDR3 protein comes from TCRdb applying MiXCR to the multiplex PCR reads. In the table there are about 770,000 distinct CDR3 sequences, roughly a sixth of which are singletons. General study results and limits: In the blood, most expanded thyroid clonotypes above 0.001 appeared as well.

The CDR3 sequence is 15 residues long. V was pared by 3 bases and J by 3 bases, with 4 bases of the junction left unmatched. Looked up from germline, CDR1 is KGHSH and CDR2 is LQKENI. This sequence originates from a woman aged 45-65 years with Graves' hyperthyroidism that later progressed to Graves' ophthalmopathy. The chain carries TRBV18 and TRBJ1-3, with 8 bases lining up with TRBD1. Sequenced: blood. The CDR3 loop is CASSPQGANGNTIYF. CDR3 in DNA: TGTGCCAGCTCACCGCAGGGGGCGAATGGAAACACCATATATTTT.